Sequencing of this T cell receptor beta chain was carried out in a study of graft-versus-host responses after intestinal transplantation. Study overall: Multivisceral, liver-intestinal, or isolated intestinal grafts went to recipients. Each patient got anti-thymocyte globulin induction, then tacrolimus and steroids for around three years.

Germline V gene sequence: CDR1 MNHEY, CDR2 SMNVEV (reference sequence). V lost 5 bases, J lost 4 bases, and 4 bases stayed unmatched. The CDR3 consists of 15 residues. The protocol was immunoSEQ multiplex PCR, while the TCRdb copy is restricted to in-frame clones and leaves out a portion. In the table there are 62,000 or so clones, around nine tenths of which are singletons. Comment on this clone: What it binds is not known.

The chain recombines TRBV27 with TRBJ2-1; 11 bases agree with TRBD2. This clonotype originated in a human donor who was the organ donor for an intestinal transplant. Here the sequenced sample was unstimulated CD8+ T cells sorted from spleen or lymph node cells, taken before transplant. The CDR3 region has the DNA TGTGCCAGCAGTCCTGGACTAGCGGGTTACAATGAGCAGTTCTTC. It specifies CASSPGLAGYNEQFF.